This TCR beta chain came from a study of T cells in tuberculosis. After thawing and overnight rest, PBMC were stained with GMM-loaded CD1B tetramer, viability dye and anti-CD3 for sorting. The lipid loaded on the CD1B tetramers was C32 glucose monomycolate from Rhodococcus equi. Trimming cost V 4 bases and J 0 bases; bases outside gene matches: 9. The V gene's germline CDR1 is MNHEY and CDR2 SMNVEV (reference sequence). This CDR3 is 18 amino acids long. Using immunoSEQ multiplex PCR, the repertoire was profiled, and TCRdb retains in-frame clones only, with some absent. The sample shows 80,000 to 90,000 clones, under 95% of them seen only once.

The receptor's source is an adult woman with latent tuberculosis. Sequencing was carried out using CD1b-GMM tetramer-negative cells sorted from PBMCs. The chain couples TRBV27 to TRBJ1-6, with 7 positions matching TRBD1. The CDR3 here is CASSSGPGQFSYNSPLHF. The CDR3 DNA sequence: TGTGCCAGCAGTTCGGGTCCGGGACAGTTCTCCTATAATTCACCCCTCCACTTT.